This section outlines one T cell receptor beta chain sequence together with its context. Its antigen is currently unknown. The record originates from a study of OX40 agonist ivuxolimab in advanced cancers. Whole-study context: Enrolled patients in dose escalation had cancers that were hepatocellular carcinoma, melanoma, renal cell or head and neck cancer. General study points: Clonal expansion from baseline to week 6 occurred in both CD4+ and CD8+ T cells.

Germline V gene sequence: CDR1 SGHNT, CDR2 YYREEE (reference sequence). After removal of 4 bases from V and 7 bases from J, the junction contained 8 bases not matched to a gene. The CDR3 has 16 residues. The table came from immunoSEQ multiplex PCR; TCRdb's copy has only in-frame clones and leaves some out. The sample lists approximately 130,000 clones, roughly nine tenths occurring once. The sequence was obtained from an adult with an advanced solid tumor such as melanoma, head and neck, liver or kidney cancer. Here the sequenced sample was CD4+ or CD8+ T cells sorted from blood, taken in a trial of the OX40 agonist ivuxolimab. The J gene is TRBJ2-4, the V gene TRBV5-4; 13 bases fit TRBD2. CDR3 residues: CASSRGLAGQVNIQYF. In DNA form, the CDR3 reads TGTGCCAGCAGCCGGGGACTAGCGGGACAGGTGAACATTCAGTACTTC.